This TCR beta chain originates from a study of shared clonotypes between healthy human individuals (dated by TCRdb to about 2020). Turning to the overall study: Three men and a couple of women, aged 18 to 49 years, made up the cohort. Between about 0.9 and 9 billion PBMCs per donor were obtained by leukapheresis. The study deeply sequenced blood TCR repertoires of five healthy adults to estimate repertoire size and the extent of clonotype sharing between individuals. For each donor, three plates each were used for CD4 naive and CD4 memory, two plates were used for CD8 naive, and one plate was used for CD8 memory. To increase sequencing depth and limit assay-specific biases, TCR repertoire library preparation and sequencing were carried out by different laboratories using diverse techniques.

The investigation overall reported the following: Naive subsets generally had larger estimated clonotype richness than memory subsets did. The small number of donors limited the genetic and exposure-history diversity represented. Pairwise subsampling indicated that sequencing depth was expected to affect the degree of clonotype sharing among donors. Even with the large sequencing depth, rarefaction of the sorted-subset datasets indicated that sequencing was incomplete. When a handful of donors were compared, the shared fraction of clonotypes was roughly 4.8% for naive CD4, around 4% for naive CD8, about 2.4% for memory CD4, and roughly 0.43% for memory CD8. Only blood was sampled, and tissue TCR repertoires likely differ from those in blood. Higher generation probabilities were observed for clonotypes shared by all four sorted-subset donors than for non-shared clonotypes.

Using the deep immunoSEQ assay, TCR CDR3 regions were amplified from genomic DNA by multiplex PCR. Extracted genomic DNA from each cell subset was distributed evenly across all wells of several immunoSEQ 96-well plates, and each plate was treated as a replicate. For sorted subsets, each replicate PCR was loaded with approximately 0.2 ug genomic DNA, equivalent to about 30,000 T cell genomes. The purified libraries were quantified using a Qubit 3.0 fluorometer, sized with a Bioanalyzer 2100, and then quantified again using the KAPA Library Quantification kit. Every immunoSEQ 96-well plate was sequenced on a dedicated single-read 150-cycle Illumina NextSeq 550 flow cell. The paper's data handling went like this. Because only junctional sequences without quality scores were contained in the immunoSEQ output, filtering matching that applied to full-length reads could not be performed. To assign V/J genes and CDR3, sequences were annotated using PyIR, a Python wrapper for IgBLAST v1.9, with IMGT germline references. Reads were filtered out if the reads had weak V/J assignments (E-value above 1e-6), no CDR3, stop codons, out-of-frame junctions, or ambiguous translated residues. V3J clonotypes were defined as sequences sharing an identical inferred V gene, J gene, and CDR3 amino acid sequence. Percentage overlap between repertoires was calculated by dividing the number of shared unique clonotypes by the size of the smaller repertoire. RTK rarefaction, the Chao1 estimator, and Recon v2.1 estimates of unobserved clonotypes were used to assess repertoire richness. Generation probabilities were computed with OLGA for all TCRbeta clonotypes obtained by the gDNA method from four donors. TCRdb re-hosts the immuneACCESS table, in-frame sequences only. Its copies lack some clones; in the studies checked, an unresolved V gene accounts for under half of them, and the cause for the rest is not known. D and trimming were read from the DNA, whereas the V and J calls and clone size are those reported in that table. This sample is represented by 600,000 to 700,000 clones; roughly 73% of them were singletons. The ten top clones hold roughly 1.9% of the sample.

Comment on this clone: Which antigen it targets is not known. No per-base quality is available; no much larger clone lies one base away.

Donors were healthy HIV-negative adults with no recently reported acute infections or vaccinations. All donors were Caucasian adults living in Nashville, Tennessee, USA. Magnetic negative selection was used to enrich CD4+ T cells, after which naive cells were positively selected on CD45RA and the negative fraction became the memory subset. After blood collection by leukapheresis, PBMCs were isolated using Ficoll-Histopaque density gradient centrifugation and then cryopreserved in the vapor phase of liquid nitrogen. Purity and quantity of every magnetically sorted T cell population were checked by analytical flow cytometry. From each sorted fraction, genomic DNA was isolated and quantified by UV absorbance on a Nanodrop 2000c. The germline V gene sets CDR1 to SGHRS and CDR2 to YFSETQ. Relative to germline, V is 4 bases shorter and J is 8 bases shorter, with 18 bases between their ends. From the cysteine through the phenylalanine, the CDR3 covers 15 amino acids. The sequence is cut down to CDR3 DNA, 45 bases in frame from base 1.

The chain is encoded by TRBV5-1 joined to TRBJ1-4; no confident D gene assignment can be made. This receptor was identified in a woman aged 25 to 39 in good health. Sequenced input: memory CD4+ T cells sorted from blood. The meaning of the sample's cell subset or site label: CD45RA-negative fraction. The DNA reads as follows: TGCGCCAGCAGCGGGCAAGGGCTGGACGGGGAAAAACTGTTTTTT. Protein translation: CASSGQGLDGEKLFF.